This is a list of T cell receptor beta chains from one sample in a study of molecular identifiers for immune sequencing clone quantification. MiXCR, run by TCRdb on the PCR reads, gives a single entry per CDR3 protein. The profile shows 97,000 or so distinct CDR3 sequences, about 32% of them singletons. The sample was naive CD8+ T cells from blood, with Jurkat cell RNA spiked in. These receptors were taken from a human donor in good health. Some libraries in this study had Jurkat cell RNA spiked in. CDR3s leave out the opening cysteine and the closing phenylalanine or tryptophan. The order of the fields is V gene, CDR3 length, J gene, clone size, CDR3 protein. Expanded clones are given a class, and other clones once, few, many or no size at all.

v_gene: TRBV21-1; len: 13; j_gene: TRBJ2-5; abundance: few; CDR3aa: ASSKEPGIQETQY
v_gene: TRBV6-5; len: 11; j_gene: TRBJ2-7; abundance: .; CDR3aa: ASSYGQHYEQY
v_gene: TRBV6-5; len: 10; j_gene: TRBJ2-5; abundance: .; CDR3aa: ASRTDPETQY
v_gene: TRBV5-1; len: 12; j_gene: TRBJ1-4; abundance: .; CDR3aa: ASSFSGVDEKLF
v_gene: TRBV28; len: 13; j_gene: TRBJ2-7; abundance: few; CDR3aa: ASSSGLARSYEQY
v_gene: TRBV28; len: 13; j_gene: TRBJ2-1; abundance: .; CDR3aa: ASSTGSQAYNEQF
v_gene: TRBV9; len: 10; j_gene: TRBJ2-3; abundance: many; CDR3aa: ASSVYGDTQY
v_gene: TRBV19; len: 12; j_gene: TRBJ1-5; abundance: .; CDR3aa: ASSIEEVGQPQH
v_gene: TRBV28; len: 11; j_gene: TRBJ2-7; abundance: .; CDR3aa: ASSFALPYEQY
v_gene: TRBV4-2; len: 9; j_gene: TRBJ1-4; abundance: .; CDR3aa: ACRRNEKLF
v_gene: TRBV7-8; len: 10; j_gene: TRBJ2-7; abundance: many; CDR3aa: ASSPGAVEQY
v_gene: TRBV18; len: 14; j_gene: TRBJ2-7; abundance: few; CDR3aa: ASSPPASGMSYEQY
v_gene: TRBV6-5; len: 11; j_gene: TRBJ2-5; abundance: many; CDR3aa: ASSYLGPETQY
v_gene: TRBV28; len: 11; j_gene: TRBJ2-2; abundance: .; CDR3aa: ASVRQSTGELF
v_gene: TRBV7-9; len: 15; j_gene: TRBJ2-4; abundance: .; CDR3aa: ASSYLPQGVAKNIQY
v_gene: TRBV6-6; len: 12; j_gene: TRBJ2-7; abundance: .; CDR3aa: ASTRGRGDYEQY
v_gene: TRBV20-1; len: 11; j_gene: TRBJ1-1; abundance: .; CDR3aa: SASRDRETEAF
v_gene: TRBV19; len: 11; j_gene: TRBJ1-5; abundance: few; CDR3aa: ASRAAKNQPQH
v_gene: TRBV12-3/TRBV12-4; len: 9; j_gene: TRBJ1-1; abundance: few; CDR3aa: ASSWGRLTF
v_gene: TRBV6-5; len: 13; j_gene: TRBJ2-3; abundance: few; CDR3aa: ASSWTSGITDTQY
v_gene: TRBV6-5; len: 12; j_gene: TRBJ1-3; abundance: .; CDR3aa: ASSSGQAGNTIY
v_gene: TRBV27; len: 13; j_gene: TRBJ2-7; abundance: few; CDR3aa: AASELAGGPYEQY
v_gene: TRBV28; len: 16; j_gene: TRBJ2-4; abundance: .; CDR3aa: ASSSRTGALLAKNIQY
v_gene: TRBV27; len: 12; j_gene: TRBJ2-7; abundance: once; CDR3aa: ASSYGPSSYEQY
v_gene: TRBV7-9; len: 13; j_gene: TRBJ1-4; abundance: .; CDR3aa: ASGSGQPTNEKLF
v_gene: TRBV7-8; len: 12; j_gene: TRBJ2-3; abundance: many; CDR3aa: ASSLGPRQDTQY
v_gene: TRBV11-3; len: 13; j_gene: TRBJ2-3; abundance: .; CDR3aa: ASGTGGAPTDTQY
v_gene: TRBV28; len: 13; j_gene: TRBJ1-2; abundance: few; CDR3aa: ASSLRSEGYRVYT
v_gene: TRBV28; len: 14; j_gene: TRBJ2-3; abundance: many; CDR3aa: ASSLPGTGFEDTQY
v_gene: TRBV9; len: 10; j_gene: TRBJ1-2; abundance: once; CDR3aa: ASSPLGQPTL
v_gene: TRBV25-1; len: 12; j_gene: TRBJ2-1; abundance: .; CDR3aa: ASSALGGGNEQF
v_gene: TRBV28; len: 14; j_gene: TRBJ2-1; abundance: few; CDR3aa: ASSSADRAPEAEQF
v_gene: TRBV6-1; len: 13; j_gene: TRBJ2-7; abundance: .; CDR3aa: AGSLYGTGGYEQY
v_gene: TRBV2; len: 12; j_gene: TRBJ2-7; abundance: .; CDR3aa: ASRFWTEPYEQY
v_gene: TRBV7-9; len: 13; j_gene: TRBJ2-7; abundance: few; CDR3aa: ASSLVLAENYEQY
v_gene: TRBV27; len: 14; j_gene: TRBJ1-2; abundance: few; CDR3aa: ASSIQFPGQDYGYT
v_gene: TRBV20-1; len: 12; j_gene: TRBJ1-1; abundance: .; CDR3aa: SARATGKNTEAF
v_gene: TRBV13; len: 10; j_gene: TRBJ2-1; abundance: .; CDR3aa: ASRGEGNEQF
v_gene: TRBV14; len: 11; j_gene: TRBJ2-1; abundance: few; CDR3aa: ASSQVRTSEQF
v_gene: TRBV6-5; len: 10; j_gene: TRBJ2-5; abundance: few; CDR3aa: ASYGYQETQY
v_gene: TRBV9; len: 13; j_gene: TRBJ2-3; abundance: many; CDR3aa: ASSVGVGGTDTQY
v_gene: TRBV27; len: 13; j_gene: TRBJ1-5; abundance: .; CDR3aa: ASSLWAREDQPQH
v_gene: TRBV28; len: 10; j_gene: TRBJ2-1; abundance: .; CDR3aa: ASSFSDDEQF